The 5 T cell receptor beta chains below come from one sample, sequenced in a study of human T cells and chemical hapten exposure. TCRdb reprocessed the RACE reads with MiXCR, giving one entry per CDR3 protein. The table has over 70,000 distinct CDR3 sequences, roughly 12% seen once; the top ten hold roughly 1.5%. The time point here: patch test 2, 6 weeks after DPC sensitization. Treatment in this sample: therapeutic diphenylcyclopropenone sensitization with weekly scalp DPC. This specimen consisted of whole blood, obtained in connection with sensitization to the hapten diphenylcyclopropenone (DPC). The receptors stem from a man between 18 and 35 years old with alopecia areata. Some clones in this sample may be carry-over from other donors' samples.

This clonotype turned up a few times. The gene calls are TRBV20-1 and TRBJ2-7, with D maybe TRBD1 (6 bases). This CDR3 is 13 amino acids long. V gave up 4 bases and J gave up 3 bases, with 13 bases separating them. CDR1 DFQATT and CDR2 SNEGSKA come from the germline V gene (reference sequence). The DNA for the CDR3 is TGCAGTGCTACCCTACAGGGCGGCTACGAGCAGTACGTC. It specifies CSATLQGGYEQYV.

This chain connects TRBV4-3 to TRBJ2-5, with 8 bases lining up with TRBD1. The V gene end was trimmed by 4 bases and the J gene end by 4 bases; junction bases not matched to a gene: 5. The CDR3 has 14 amino acids. Germline V gene lookup returns CDR1 LGHNA and CDR2 YSLEER. The DNA of the CDR3 is TGCGCCAGCAGCCCGGACAGGGCTTTAGAGACCCAGTACTTC. Protein product: CASSPDRALETQYF.

This clonotype was found many times. The V call is TRBV12-5, the J call TRBJ1-5, with D maybe TRBD1 (6 bases). The CDR3 has 15 amino acids. Germline CDR1 is LGHNT and CDR2 is FRNRAP. V gave up 1 base and J gave up 6 bases, with 13 bases separating them. The CDR3 nucleotides are TGTGCTAGTGGTTTGGGTGACAGGTGGGGTCAGCCCCAGCATTTT. Protein sequence: CASGLGDRWGQPQHF.

This clonotype was found many times. V and J are TRBV27 and TRBJ1-2, with a weak D call TRBD1 (6 bases). This CDR3 is 15 amino acids long. Germline V gene lookup returns CDR1 MNHEY and CDR2 SMNVEV (reference sequence). Between the trimmed V and J ends, which lost 10 bases and 2 bases, there was a span of 20 bases. The CDR3 nucleotides are TGTGCCACACTGCCGGGACACCTGTCGAACTATGGCTACACCTTC. Its translation is CATLPGHLSNYGYTF.

The chain uses TRBV5-5 and TRBJ1-1; D may be TRBD1 (5 bases). V lost 4 bases to trimming and J lost 5 bases, with 15 bases between them. Germline values: CDR1 SGHKS, CDR2 YYEKEE (reference sequence). The CDR3 sequence is 14 residues long. In nucleotides, the CDR3 is TGTGCCAGCAGCCCCTCCCAGGGTAGGACTGAAGCTTTCTTT. It is translated as CASSPSQGRTEAFF. The whole variable domain, filled in from reference TRBV5-5 and TRBJ1-1, reads DAGVTQSPTHLIKTRGQQVTLRCSPISGHKSVSWYQQVLGQGPQFIFQYYEKEERGRGNFPDRFSARQFPNYSSELNVNALLLGDSALYLCASSPSQGRTEAFFGQGTRLTVV.